This T cell receptor beta chain came from a study of blood T cell repertoires in COVID-19. For the study at large: T cells, B-cell-depleted T cells, or PBMCs provided the cDNA or gDNA that served as material.

Original data processing: Amplification with reference gene primers provided the estimates of nucleated cell counts. TCRdb's copy holds only in-frame clones and misses some; the assay was immunoSEQ multiplex PCR. V, J and clone size derive from that table, while D and trimming were established from the DNA sequence. The repertoire consists of roughly 250,000 clones, with about four fifths occurring once and the leading ten covering about 1.6%. Germline V gene sequence: CDR1 SNHLY, CDR2 FYNNEI. Between the trimmed V and J ends, which lost 3 bases and 2 bases, there was a span of 14 bases. CDR3 length equals 15 residues.

The sequence was obtained from a middle-aged woman who had recovered from COVID-19. Sequencing input: peripheral blood. J is TRBJ2-7 and V is TRBV2, with a possible D match to TRBD1 (6 bases). DNA for the CDR3: TGTGCCAGCAGTGAGAGGGGGATTCTTACCTACGAGCAGTACTTC. Translated, it gives CASSERGILTYEQYF.